The present T cell receptor beta chain was sequenced within a study of cytomegalovirus exposure and HLA in healthy donors. Across the whole study: Within an early data release were around 80 million unique TCRs drawn from HLA-typed donors. Study conclusions and caveats: Per a prior analysis, the majority of TCR beta V segments were productive roughly 90% or roughly 30% of the time. Several of the most significant clusters appeared linked to common viral pathogens, based on a later analysis.

As concerns this clone: Its specificity is unknown.

The study ran its PCR with 60 Vbeta and 13 Jbeta primers. Repertoires were generated with immunoSEQ multiplex PCR, while TCRdb's copy carries only in-frame clones and drops some. This sample yields 110,000 or so clones, of which about 64% are seen a single time; about 8% belongs to the top ten. The receptor was derived from a man between 18 and 29 years old in good health and CMV-seropositive. The sample consisted of PBMCs.

CDR3 protein: CASSLNRDGEQYF. In DNA form, the CDR3 reads TGTGCCAGCAGCTTAAACAGGGACGGCGAGCAGTACTTC. The chain has TRBV11-1 and TRBJ2-7; possible D gene TRBD1, 6 bases. The CDR3 sequence is 13 residues long. V was shortened by 2 bases and J by 6 bases, with 11 bases between the two germline ends. Germline CDR1 SGHAT, CDR2 FQDESV (reference sequence).